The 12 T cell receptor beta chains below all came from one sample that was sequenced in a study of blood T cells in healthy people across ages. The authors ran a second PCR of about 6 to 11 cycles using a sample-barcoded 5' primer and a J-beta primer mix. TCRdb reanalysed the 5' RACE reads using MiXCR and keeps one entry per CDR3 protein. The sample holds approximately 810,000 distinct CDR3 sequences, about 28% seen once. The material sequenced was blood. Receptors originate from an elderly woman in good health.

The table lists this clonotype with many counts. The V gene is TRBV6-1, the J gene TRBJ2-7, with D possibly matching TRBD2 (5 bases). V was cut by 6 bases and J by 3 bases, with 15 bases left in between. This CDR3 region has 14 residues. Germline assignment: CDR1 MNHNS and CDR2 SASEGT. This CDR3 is CASRSAVAHYEQYF. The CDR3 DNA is TGTGCCAGCAGGTCAGCGGTAGCCCACTACGAGCAGTACTTC.

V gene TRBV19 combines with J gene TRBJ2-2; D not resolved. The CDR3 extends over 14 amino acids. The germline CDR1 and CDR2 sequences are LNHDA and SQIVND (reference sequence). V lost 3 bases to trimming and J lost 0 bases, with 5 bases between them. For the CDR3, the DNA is TGTGCCAGTAGTATGACCTCGAACACCGGGGAGCTGTTTTTT. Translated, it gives CASSMTSNTGELFF.

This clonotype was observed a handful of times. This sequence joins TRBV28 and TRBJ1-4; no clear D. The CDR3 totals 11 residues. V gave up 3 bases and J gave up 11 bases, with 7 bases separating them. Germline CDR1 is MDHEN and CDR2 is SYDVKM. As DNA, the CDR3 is TGTGCCAGCAGTTTTATGGGGAAACTGTTTTTT. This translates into CASSFMGKLFF.

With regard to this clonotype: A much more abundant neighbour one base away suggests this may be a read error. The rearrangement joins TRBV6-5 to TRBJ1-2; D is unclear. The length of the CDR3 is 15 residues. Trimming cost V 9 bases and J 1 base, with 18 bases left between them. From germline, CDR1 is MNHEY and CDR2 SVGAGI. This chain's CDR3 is CASYGYQNLNYGYTF. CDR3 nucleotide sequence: TGTGCCAGTTATGGGTACCAGAATCTTAACTATGGCTACACCTTC.

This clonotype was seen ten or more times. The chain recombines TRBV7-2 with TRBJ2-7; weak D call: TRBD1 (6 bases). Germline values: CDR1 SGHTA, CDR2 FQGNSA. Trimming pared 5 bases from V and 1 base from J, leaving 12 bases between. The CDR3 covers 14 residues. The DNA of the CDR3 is TGTGCCAGCAGCCTTTCAACAGGGTCCTACGAGCAGTACTTC. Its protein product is CASSLSTGSYEQYF.

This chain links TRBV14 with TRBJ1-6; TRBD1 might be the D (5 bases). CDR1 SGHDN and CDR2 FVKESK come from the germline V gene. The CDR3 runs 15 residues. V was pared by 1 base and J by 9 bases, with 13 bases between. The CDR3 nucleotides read TGTGCCAGCAGCCAAGGACAGTCAGTTAGTTCACCCCTCCACTTT. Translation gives CASSQGQSVSSPLHF.

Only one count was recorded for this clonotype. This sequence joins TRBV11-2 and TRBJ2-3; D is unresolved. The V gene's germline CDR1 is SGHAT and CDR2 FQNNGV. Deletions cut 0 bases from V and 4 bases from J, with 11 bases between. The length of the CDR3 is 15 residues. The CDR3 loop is CASSLDGNGPDTQYF. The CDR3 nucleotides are TGTGCCAGCAGCTTAGATGGCAACGGTCCAGATACGCAGTATTTT.

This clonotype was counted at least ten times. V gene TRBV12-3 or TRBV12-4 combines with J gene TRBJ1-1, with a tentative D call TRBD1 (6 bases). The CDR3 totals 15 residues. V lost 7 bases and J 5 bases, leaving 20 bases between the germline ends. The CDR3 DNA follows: TGTGCCAGCACTCTTGGTAGTGGGGGGCGGACTGAAGCTTTCTTT. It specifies CASTLGSGGRTEAFF.

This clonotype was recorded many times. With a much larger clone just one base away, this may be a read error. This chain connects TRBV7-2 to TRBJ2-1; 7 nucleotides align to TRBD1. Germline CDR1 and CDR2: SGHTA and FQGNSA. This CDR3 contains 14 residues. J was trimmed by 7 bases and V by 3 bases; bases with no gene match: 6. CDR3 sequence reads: CASSFAETGNEQFF. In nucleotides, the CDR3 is TGTGCCAGCAGCTTCGCCGAGACAGGGAATGAGCAGTTCTTC.

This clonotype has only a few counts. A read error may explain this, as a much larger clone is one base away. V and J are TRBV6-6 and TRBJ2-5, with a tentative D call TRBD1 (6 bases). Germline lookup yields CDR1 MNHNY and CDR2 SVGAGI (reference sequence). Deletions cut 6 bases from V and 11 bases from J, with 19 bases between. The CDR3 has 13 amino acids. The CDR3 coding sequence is TGTGCCAGCAGAAGGACAGCCGACAATGAGCAGTACTTC. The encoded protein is CASRRTADNEQYF.

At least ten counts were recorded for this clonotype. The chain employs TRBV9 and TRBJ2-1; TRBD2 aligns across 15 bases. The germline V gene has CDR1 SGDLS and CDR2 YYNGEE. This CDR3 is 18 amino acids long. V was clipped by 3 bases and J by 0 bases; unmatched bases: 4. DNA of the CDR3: TGTGCCAGCAGCGAGGGACTAGCGGGGGGTATCTCCTACAATGAGCAGTTCTTC. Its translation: CASSEGLAGGISYNEQFF.

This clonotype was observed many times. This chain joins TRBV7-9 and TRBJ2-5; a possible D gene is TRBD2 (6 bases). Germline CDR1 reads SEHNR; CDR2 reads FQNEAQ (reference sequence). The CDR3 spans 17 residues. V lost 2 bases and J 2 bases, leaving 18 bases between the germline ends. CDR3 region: CASSLFKIGGYQETQYF. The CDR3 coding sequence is TGTGCCAGCAGCTTATTCAAGATTGGGGGGTATCAAGAGACCCAGTACTTC. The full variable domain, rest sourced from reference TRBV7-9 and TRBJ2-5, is DTGVSQNPRHKITKRGQNVTFRCDPISEHNRLYWYRQTLGQGPEFLTYFQNEAQLEKSRLLSDRFSAERPKGSFSTLEIQRTEQGDSAMYLCASSLFKIGGYQETQYFGPGTRLLVL.